The 9 T cell receptor beta chains reported below all come from one sample, sequenced in a study of blood T cell repertoires in COVID-19. Profiled with immunoSEQ multiplex PCR; TCRdb holds only in-frame clones, not every one. Of 140,000 to 150,000 clones in the sample, 70% to 90% were seen once. Sequences were obtained from peripheral blood. The receptors shown here come from a man between 70 and 80 years old with acute or convalescent COVID-19.

The rearrangement links TRBV6-1 to TRBJ2-7; a weak D match, TRBD2 (7 bases). The CDR3 sequence is 13 residues long. CDR1 and CDR2 from the germline V gene are MNHNS and SASEGT. The germline V and J ends were trimmed by 5 bases and 3 bases, with 11 bases remaining between them. Here the CDR3 DNA reads TGTGCCAGCAGTTTGGGGGGGCACTACGAGCAGTACTTC. It codes for CASSLGGHYEQYF.

In this sample, this clone turned up a few times. The CDR3 loop is CASSESWGQNSPLHF. The CDR3 DNA reads TGCGCCAGCAGCGAGTCTTGGGGCCAAAATTCACCCCTCCACTTT. V gene TRBV5-1 combines with J gene TRBJ1-6; a weak D match, TRBD1 (5 bases). Trimming removed 4 bases from V and 7 bases from J, with 15 bases in between. The V gene's germline CDR1 is SGHRS and CDR2 YFSETQ. CDR3 size: 15 residues.

This chain joins TRBV3-1 (or the pseudogene TRBV3-2) and TRBJ2-7; 11 nucleotides line up with TRBD2. This CDR3 has 15 amino acids. Trimming at V came to 4 bases and at J to 3 bases, leaving 5 bases not matched to a gene. Germline CDR1 and CDR2: LGHDT and YNNKEL (reference sequence). CDR3 sequence (DNA): TGTGCCAGCAGCCGAGCCGGGACTAGCGGCTACGAGCAGTACTTC. Its protein product is CASSRAGTSGYEQYF.

The chain employs TRBV5-1 and TRBJ2-1; weak D call: TRBD2 (5 bases). This CDR3 comprises 14 residues. Germline-derived CDR1 and CDR2 are SGHRS and YFSETQ. Trimming took off 3 bases at V and 2 bases at J, with 9 bases between the two ends. The CDR3, as DNA: TGCGCCAGCAGCTGGACCGGGACCTACAATGAGCAGTTCTTC. Its translation: CASSWTGTYNEQFF.

This clone was seen a single time. The chain has TRBV13 and TRBJ2-5; 8 bases map to TRBD1. V gave up 1 base and J gave up 11 bases; unmatched junction bases: 12. Germline loops: CDR1 PRHDT, CDR2 FYEKMQ (reference sequence). The length of the CDR3 is 15 residues. The DNA of the CDR3 is TGTGCCAGCAGCTTAGCCCACAGGGGGAGAGGTGAGCAGTACTTC. Translated, it gives CASSLAHRGRGEQYF. Full variable domain (remainder filled in from reference TRBV13 and TRBJ2-5): AAGVIQSPRHLIKEKRETATLKCYPIPRHDTVYWYQQGPGQDPQFLISFYEKMQSDKGSIPDRFSAQQFSDYHSELNMSSLELGDSALYFCASSLAHRGRGEQYFGPGTRLLVL.

Concerning this clone itself: Other nucleotide sequences in the sample specify the same CDR3. The rearrangement links TRBV18 to TRBJ2-2; D unclear. Germline V gives CDR1 KGHSH, CDR2 LQKENI. Trimming cost V 1 base and J 1 base, with 7 bases left between them. CDR3 length: 15 amino acids. The CDR3, as DNA: TGTGCCAGCTCACCACTTTCAGGGAACACCGGGGAGCTGTTTTTT. Protein product: CASSPLSGNTGELFF.

V usage is TRBV19 and J usage is TRBJ2-3, with a weak D call TRBD1 (6 bases). Germline CDR1 and CDR2: LNHDA and SQIVND (reference sequence). Deletions cut 5 bases from V and 1 base from J, with 13 bases between. The CDR3 contains 15 residues. The CDR3 is CASSADRSGTDTQYF. In DNA form, the CDR3 reads TGTGCCAGTAGTGCCGACAGGAGTGGCACAGATACGCAGTATTTT.

In this sample, this clone turned up a few times. The chain is built from TRBV19 and TRBJ1-5, with D possibly being TRBD1 (5 bases). The germline V gene encodes CDR1 LNHDA and CDR2 SQIVND (reference sequence). V lost 5 bases, J lost 4 bases, and 12 bases lay in between. This CDR3 is 14 amino acids long. The DNA of the CDR3 is TGTGCCAGTAGTCCCTCAGGGTATAATCAGCCCCAGCATTTT. Its translation: CASSPSGYNQPQHF.

The V gene is TRBV6-5, the J gene TRBJ1-4, with 9 bases fitting TRBD1. V shed 8 bases and J 4 bases; nucleotides not matched to a gene: 8. The CDR3 is made up of 15 amino acids. Germline V gene lookup returns CDR1 MNHEY and CDR2 SVGAGI. The CDR3 sequence is CASGGQGRSNEKLFF. The CDR3 DNA reads TGTGCCAGCGGGGGACAGGGACGAAGTAATGAAAAACTGTTTTTT.